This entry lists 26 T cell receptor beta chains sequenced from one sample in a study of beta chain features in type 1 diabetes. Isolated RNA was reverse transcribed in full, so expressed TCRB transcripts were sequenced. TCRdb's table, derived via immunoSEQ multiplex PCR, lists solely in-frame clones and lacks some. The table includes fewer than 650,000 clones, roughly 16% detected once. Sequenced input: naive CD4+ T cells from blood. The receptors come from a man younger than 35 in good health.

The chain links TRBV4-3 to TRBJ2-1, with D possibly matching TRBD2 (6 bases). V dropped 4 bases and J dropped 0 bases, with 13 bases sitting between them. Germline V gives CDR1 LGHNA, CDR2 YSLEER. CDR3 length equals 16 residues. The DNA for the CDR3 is TGCGCCAGCAGCCGAGGAGGGAGTAGCTCCTACAATGAGCAGTTCTTC. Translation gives CASSRGGSSSYNEQFF.

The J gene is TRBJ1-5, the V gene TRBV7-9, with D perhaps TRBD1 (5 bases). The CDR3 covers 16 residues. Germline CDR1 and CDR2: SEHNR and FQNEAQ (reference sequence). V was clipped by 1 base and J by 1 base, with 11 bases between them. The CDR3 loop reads CASSLEGAGSNQPQHF. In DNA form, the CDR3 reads TGTGCCAGCAGCTTAGAAGGGGCGGGAAGCAATCAGCCCCAGCATTTT.

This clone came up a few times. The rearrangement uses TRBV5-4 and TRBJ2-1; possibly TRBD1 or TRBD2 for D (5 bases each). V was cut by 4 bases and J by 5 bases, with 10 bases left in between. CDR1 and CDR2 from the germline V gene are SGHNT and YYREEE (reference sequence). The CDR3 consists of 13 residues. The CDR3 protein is CASSEGRDNEQFF. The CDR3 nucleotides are TGTGCCAGCAGCGAGGGACGAGACAATGAGCAGTTCTTC.

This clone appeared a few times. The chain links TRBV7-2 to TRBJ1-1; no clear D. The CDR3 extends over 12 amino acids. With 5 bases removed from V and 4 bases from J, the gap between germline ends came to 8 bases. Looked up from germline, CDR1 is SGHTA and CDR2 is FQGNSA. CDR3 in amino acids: CASSRSSTEAFF. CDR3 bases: TGTGCCAGCAGCCGGAGTAGCACTGAAGCTTTCTTT.

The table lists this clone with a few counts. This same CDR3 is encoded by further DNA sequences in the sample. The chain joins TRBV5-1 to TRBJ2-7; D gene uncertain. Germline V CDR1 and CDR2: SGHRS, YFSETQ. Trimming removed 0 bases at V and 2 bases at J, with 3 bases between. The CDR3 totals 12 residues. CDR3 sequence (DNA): TGCGCCAGCAGCTTGGACACCTACGAGCAGTACTTC. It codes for CASSLDTYEQYF.

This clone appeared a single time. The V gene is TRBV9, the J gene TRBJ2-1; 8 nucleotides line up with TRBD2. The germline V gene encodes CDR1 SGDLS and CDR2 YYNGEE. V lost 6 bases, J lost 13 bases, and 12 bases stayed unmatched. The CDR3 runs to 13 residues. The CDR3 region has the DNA TGTGCCAGCACCCGGGACCCCGGGGGGGGACAGTTCTTC. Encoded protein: CASTRDPGGGQFF.

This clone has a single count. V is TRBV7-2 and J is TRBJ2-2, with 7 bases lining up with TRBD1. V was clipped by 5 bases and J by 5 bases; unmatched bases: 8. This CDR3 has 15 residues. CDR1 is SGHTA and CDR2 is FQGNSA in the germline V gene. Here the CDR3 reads CASSPDRDMTGELFF. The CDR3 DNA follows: TGTGCCAGCAGCCCTGACAGGGACATGACCGGGGAGCTGTTTTTT. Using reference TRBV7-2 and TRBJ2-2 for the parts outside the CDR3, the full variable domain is GAGVSQSPSNKVTEKGKDVELRCDPISGHTALYWYRQSLGQGLEFLIYFQGNSAPDKSGLPSDRFSAERTGGSVSTLTIQRTQQEDSAVYLCASSPDRDMTGELFFGEGSRLTVL.

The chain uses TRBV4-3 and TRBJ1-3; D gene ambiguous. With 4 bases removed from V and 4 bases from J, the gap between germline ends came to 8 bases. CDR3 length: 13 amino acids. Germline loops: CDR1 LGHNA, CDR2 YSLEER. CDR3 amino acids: CASSPGTGNTIYF. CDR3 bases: TGCGCCAGCAGCCCGGGAACAGGAAACACCATATATTTT.

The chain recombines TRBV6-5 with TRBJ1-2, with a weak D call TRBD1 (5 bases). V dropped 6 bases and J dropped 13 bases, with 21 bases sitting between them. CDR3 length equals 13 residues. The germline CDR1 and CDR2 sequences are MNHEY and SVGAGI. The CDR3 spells CASSLGQRFGFTF. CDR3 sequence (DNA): TGTGCCAGCAGCCTCGGACAAAGGTTTGGTTTCACCTTC.

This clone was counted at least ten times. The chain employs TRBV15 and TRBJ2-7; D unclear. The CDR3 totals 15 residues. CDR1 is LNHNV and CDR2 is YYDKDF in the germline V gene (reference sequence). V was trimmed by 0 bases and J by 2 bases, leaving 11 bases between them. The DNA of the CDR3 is TGTGCCACCAGCAGAGATCCTCGGTCAGCCTACGAGCAGTACTTC. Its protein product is CATSRDPRSAYEQYF.

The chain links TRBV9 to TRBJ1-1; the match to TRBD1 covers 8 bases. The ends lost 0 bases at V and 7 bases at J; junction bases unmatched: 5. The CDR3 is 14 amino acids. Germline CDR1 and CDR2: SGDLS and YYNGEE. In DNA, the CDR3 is TGTGCCAGCAGCGTAGTGGTGACAGGGGTTGAAGCTTTCTTT. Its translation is CASSVVVTGVEAFF.

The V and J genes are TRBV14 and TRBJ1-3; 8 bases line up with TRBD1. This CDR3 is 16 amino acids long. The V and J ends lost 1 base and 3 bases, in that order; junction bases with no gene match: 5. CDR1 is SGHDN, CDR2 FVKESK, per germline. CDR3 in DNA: TGTGCCAGCAGCCAAGGTTGGACAGGGTTTGGAAACACCATATATTTT. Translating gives CASSQGWTGFGNTIYF.

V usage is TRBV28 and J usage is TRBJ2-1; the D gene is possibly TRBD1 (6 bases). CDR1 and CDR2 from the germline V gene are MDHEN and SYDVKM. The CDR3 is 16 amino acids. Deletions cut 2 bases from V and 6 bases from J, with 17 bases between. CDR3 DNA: TGTGCCAGCAGTTTACCGACAGGCCTTGCCGGCAATGAGCAGTTCTTC. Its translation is CASSLPTGLAGNEQFF.

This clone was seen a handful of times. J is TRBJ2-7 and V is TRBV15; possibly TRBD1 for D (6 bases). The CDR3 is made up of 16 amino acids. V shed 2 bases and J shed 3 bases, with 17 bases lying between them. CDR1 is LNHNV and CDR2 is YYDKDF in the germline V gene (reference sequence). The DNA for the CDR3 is TGTGCCACCAGCAGAAAACTCCGGGACATCTTCTACGAGCAGTACTTC. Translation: CATSRKLRDIFYEQYF. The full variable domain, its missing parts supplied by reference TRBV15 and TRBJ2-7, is DAMVIQNPRYQVTQFGKPVTLSCSQTLNHNVMYWYQQKSSQAPKLLFHYYDKDFNNEADTPDNFQSRRPNTSFCFLDIRSPGLGDTAMYLCATSRKLRDIFYEQYFGPGTRLTVT.

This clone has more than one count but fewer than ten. CDR3 nucleotide sequence: TGTGCCAGTCCGTCCCCTCTCAAGGCTGAAGCTTTCTTT. This gives the protein CASPSPLKAEAFF. The chain couples TRBV28 to TRBJ1-1, with unresolved D. Looked up from germline, CDR1 is MDHEN and CDR2 is SYDVKM. The V end was cut by 9 bases, the J end by 6 bases, with 17 bases between. This CDR3 has 13 amino acids.

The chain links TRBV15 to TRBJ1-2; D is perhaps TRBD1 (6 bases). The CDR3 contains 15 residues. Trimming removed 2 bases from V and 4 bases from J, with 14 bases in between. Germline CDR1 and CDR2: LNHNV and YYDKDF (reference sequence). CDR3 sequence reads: CATSRPRQESYGYTF. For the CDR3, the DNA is TGTGCCACCAGCAGACCAAGACAGGAGAGCTATGGCTACACCTTC. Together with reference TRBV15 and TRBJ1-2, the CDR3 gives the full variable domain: DAMVIQNPRYQVTQFGKPVTLSCSQTLNHNVMYWYQQKSSQAPKLLFHYYDKDFNNEADTPDNFQSRRPNTSFCFLDIRSPGLGDTAMYLCATSRPRQESYGYTFGSGTRLTVV.

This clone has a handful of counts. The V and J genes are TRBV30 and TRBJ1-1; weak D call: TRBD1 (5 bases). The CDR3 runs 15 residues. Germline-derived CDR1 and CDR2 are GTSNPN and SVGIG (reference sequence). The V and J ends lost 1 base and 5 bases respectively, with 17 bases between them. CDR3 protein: CAWSEKYLGTTEAFF. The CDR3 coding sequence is TGTGCCTGGAGTGAGAAATATCTGGGGACGACTGAAGCTTTCTTT.

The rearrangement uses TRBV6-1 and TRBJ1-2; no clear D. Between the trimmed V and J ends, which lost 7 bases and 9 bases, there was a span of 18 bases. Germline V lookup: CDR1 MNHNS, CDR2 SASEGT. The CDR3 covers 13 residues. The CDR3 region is CASTLGPIQRYTF. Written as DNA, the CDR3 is TGTGCCAGCACACTAGGTCCCATCCAGCGCTACACCTTC.

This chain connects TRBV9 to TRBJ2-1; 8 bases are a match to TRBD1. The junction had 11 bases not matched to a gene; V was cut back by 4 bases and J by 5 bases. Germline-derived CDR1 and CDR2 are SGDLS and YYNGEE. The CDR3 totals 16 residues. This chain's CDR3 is CASSTSKGQVNNEQFF. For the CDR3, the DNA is TGTGCCAGCAGCACATCAAAGGGACAGGTAAACAATGAGCAGTTCTTC.

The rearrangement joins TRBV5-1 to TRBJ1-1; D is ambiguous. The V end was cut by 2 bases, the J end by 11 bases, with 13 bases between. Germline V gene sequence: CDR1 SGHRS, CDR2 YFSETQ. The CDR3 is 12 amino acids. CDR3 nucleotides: TGCGCCAGCAGCTTAGATTCGTATGGGGCTTTCTTT. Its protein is CASSLDSYGAFF.

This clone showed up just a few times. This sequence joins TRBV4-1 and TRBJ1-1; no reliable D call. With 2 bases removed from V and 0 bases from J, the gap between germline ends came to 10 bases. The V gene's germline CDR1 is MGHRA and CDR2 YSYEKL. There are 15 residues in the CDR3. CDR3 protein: CASSQKRTVNTEAFF. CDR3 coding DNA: TGCGCCAGCAGCCAAAAACGGACGGTGAACACTGAAGCTTTCTTT.

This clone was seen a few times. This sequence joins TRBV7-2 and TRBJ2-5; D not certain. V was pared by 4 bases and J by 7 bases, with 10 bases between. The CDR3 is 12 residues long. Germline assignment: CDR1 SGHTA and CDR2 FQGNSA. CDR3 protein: CASSSMRGTQYF. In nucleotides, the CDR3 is TGTGCCAGCAGCTCCATGCGTGGGACCCAGTACTTC.

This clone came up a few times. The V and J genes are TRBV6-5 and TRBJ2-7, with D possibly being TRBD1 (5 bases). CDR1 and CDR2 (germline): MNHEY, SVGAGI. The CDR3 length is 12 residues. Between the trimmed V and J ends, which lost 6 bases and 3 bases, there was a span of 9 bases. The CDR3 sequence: CASRSDSYEQYF. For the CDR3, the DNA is TGTGCCAGCAGAAGCGACAGCTACGAGCAGTACTTC.

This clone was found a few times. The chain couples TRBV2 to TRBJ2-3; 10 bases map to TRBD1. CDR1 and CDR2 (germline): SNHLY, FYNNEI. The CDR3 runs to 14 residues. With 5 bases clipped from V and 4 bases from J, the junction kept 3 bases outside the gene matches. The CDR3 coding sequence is TGTGCCAGCAGTAGACAGGGGGCATCAGATACGCAGTATTTT. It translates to CASSRQGASDTQYF.

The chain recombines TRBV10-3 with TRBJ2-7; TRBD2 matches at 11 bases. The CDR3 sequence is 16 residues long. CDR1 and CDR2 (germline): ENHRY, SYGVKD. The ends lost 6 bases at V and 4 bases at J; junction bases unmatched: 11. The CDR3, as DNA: TGTGCCATCAGCGACCAGGCGACTAGCGGGAAGTACGAGCAGTACTTC. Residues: CAISDQATSGKYEQYF.

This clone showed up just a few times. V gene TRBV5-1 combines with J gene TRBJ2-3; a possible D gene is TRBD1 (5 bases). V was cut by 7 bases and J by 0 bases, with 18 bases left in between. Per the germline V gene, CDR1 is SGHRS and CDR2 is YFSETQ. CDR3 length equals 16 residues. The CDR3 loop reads CASRPTGVPSTDTQYF. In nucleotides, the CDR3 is TGCGCCAGCCGTCCAACAGGCGTTCCTAGCACAGATACGCAGTATTTT.